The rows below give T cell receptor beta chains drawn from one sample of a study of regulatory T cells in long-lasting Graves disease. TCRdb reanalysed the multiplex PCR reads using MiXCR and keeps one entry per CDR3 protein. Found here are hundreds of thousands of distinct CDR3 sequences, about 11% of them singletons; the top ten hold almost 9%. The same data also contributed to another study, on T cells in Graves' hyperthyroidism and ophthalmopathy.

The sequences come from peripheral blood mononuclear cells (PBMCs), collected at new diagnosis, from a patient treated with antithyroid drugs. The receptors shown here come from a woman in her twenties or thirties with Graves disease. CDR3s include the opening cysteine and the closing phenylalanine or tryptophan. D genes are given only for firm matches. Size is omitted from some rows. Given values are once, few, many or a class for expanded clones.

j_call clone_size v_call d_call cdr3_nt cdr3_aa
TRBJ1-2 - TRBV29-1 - TGCAGCGTTGCCGAGAACTATGGCTACACCTTC CSVAENYGYTF
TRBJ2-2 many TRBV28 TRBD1 TGTGCCAGCAAAGAAACAGGGGGCGACACCGGGGAGCTGTTTTTT CASKETGGDTGELFF
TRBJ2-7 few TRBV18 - TGTGCCAGCTCACCAACCGGGACATCCTACGAGCAGTACTTC CASSPTGTSYEQYF
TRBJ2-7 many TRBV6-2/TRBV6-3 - TGTGCCAGCAGTTACTCGGACTTATCCTACGAGCAGTACTTC CASSYSDLSYEQYF
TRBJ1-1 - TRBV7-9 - TGTGCCAGCACCCTCGGGCGTCCTGAAGCTTTCTTT CASTLGRPEAFF
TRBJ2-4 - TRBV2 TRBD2 TGTGCCAGCAGCCGGACTAGCGGGAGCAACATTCAGTACTTC CASSRTSGSNIQYF
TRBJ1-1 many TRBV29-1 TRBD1 TGCAGCGTCAGACAGGGGATGAACACTGAAGCTTTCTTT CSVRQGMNTEAFF
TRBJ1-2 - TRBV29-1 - TGCAGCGTTGAAGAACAGATTAACTATGGCTACACCTTC CSVEEQINYGYTF
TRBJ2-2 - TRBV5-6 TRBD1 TGTGCCAGCAGATTACAGGGGTCCCACACCGGGGAGCTGTTTTTT CASRLQGSHTGELFF
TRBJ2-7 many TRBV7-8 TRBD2 TGTGCCAGCGAGCCCCTAGCGGGAGGGTACGAGCAGTACTTC CASEPLAGGYEQYF
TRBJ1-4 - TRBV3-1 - TGTGCCAGCAGCCAAGGGGGTTTGGGTGAAAAACTGTTTTTT CASSQGGLGEKLFF
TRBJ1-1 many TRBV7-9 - TGTGCCAGCACACGATGGGGGGTGCTGAACACTGAAGCTTTCTTT CASTRWGVLNTEAFF
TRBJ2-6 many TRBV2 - TGTGCCGGCTTAGCAGGTTCTGGGGCCAACGTCCTGACTTTC CAGLAGSGANVLTF
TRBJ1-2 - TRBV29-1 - TGCAGCGTTTGGGGGGCCTATGGCTACACCTTC CSVWGAYGYTF
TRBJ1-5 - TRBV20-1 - TGCAGTGCTAGCAGGAGGGATCAGCCCCAGCATTTT CSASRRDQPQHF
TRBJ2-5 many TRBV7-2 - TGTGCCAGCAGCCCGGGGACTTACACCGAAGAGACCCAGTACTTC CASSPGTYTEETQYF
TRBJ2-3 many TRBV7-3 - TGTGCCAGCAGCTCCGTAGTAAGCACAGATACGCAGTATTTT CASSSVVSTDTQYF
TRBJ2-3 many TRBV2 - TGTGCCAGCTCACCAGGGGCTAGCACAGATACGCAGTATTTT CASSPGASTDTQYF
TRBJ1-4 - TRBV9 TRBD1 TGTGCCAGCAGCCTTCTAGGGGGGACAGGGAATGAAAAACTGTTTTTT CASSLLGGTGNEKLFF
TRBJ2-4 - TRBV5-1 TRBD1 TGCGCCAGCAGCTCGGACAGGGGGAACATTCAGTACTTC CASSSDRGNIQYF
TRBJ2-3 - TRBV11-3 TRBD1 TGTGCCAGCAGCTCGAAGACAGGGGGTTTTCGCACAGATACGCAGTATTTT CASSSKTGGFRTDTQYF
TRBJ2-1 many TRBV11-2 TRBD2 TGTGCCAGCGTTAGGGATGGAAGTAGCGGGAGGAGCTCCTACAATGAGCAGTTCTTC CASVRDGSSGRSSYNEQFF
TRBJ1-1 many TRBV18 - TGTGCCAGCTCACCACTGCCCCAGGGACTACCGAACACTGAAGCTTTCTTT CASSPLPQGLPNTEAFF
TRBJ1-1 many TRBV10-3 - TGTGCCATCAGTGCGTCGTCTACTGAAGCTTTCTTT CAISASSTEAFF
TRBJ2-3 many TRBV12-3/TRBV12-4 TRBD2 TGTGCCAGCAGTTTGAGTTTAGGAGCGGGAGCTGATACGCAGTATTTT CASSLSLGAGADTQYF
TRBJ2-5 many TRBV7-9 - TGTGCCAGCAGCCCAAGAGTCGACTCTTGGGCTAGGGAGACCCAGTACTTC CASSPRVDSWARETQYF
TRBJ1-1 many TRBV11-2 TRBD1 TGTGCCAGCAGCTTAGTTGGACAGGTGAACACTGAAGCTTTCTTT CASSLVGQVNTEAFF
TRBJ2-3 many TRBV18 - TGTGCCAGCTCACCAAGAGCAGATACGCAGTATTTT CASSPRADTQYF
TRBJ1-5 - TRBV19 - TGTGCCAGTACTTCCGGGTTATGGAATCAGCCCCAGCATTTT CASTSGLWNQPQHF
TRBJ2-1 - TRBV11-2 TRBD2 TGTGCCAGCAGCTGGGTCAACACCGGGACTAGGCACAATGAGCAGTTCTTC CASSWVNTGTRHNEQFF
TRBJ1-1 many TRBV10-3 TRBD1 TGTGCCATTCGAATGGGACAGGGTCTGACTGAAGCTTTCTTT CAIRMGQGLTEAFF
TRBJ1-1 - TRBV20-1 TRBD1 TGCAGTGCTAGGGGAGCAGGGGGCGGCACTGAAGCTTTCTTT CSARGAGGGTEAFF
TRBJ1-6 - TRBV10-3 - TGTGCCATCAGCCCCCAGGGAAGTGCCAATAATTCACCCCTCCACTTT CAISPQGSANNSPLHF
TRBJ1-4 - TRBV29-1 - TGCAGCGCCGTTGGTAACGAAAAACTGTTTTTT CSAVGNEKLFF
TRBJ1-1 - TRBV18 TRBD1 TGTGCCAGCTCACGAGGACAGGGAGAAACTGAAGCTTTCTTT CASSRGQGETEAFF
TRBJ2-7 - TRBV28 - TGTGCCAGCAGTCTCTCCGAGGACGGGGAGCAGTACTTC CASSLSEDGEQYF
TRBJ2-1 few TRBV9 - TGTGCCAGCAGCCCCCTAGCGCAAGCCTACAATGAGCAGTTCTTC CASSPLAQAYNEQFF
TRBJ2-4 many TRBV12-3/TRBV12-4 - TGTGCCAGCAGTTCGGACCTCCAAGCCAAAAACATTCAGTACTTC CASSSDLQAKNIQYF
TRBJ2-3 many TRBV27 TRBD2 TGTGCCAGCAGTTTACACCCTAGCGGAAACACAGATACGCAGTATTTT CASSLHPSGNTDTQYF
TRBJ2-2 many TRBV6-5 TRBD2 TGTGCCAGCAGTTTAACTAGCGGGATAGACACCGGGGAGCTGTTTTTT CASSLTSGIDTGELFF
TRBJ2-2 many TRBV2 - TGTGCCAGCAGGGACAGATCCAGCGTCGGGGAGCTGTTTTTT CASRDRSSVGELFF
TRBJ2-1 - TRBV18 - TGTGCCAGCTCACCCCCCCCCGAGCAGAGGTATCCCTACAATGGGCAGTTCTTC CASSPPPEQRYPYNGQFF
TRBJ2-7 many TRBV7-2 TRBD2 TGTGCCAGCAGCGCTAGCGGGAGAGGCGAGCAGTACTTC CASSASGRGEQYF
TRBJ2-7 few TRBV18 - TGTGCCAGCTCACCACCGACCAAACTCGCCTACGAGCAGTACTTC CASSPPTKLAYEQYF